The TCR beta chain under discussion was sequenced for a study of blood T cell repertoires in COVID-19. Study context: Some COVID-19 samples were acute and others convalescent; all came from the United States, Italy and Spain. Nucleic acid was either cDNA or gDNA, and it came from T cells, B-cell-depleted T cells, or PBMCs.

How the authors handled the data: Reference gene primer amplification yielded estimated nucleated cell counts. Sequencing used immunoSEQ multiplex PCR; TCRdb keeps in-frame clones, though not all of them. V, J and clone size were drawn from that table, and D and trimming were deduced from the DNA. The sample shows around 220,000 clones, 86% of them seen only once. Seattle's enrolled individuals joined amid active infection and were then monitored longitudinally. Specimen: peripheral blood. The TCR was taken from a woman aged 50 to 60 with COVID-19, enrolled during active disease.

Here the CDR3 reads CASSFPIRLAGRQETQYF. The CDR3 bases are TGTGCCAGCAGTTTTCCCATACGACTAGCGGGGAGACAAGAGACCCAGTACTTC. The chain recombines TRBV28 with TRBJ2-5, with 11 nucleotides matching TRBD2. The CDR3 spans 18 residues. V trimming: 3 bases; J trimming: 2 bases; junction bases outside the gene matches: 11. The germline CDR1 and CDR2 sequences are MDHEN and SYDVKM.